This section outlines one T cell receptor beta chain sequence together with its context. The specificity of this receptor is unknown. Per-nucleotide qualities are absent, and no much larger clonotype sits a single base away. The CDR3 regions of human TCRbeta chains were analyzed by immunosequencing. The authors' analysis ran thus. Repertoire TCRs were checked for matches against a reference library of SARS-CoV-2-specific TCRs that had been generated using the MIRA antigen-specificity platform. Breadth was defined as the fraction of unique TCRs that were SARS-CoV-2-associated, and depth was defined as the fraction of total T cells that were SARS-CoV-2-associated. Using the MIRA data, every spike-specific TCR was mapped to the spike region that the TCR reacted to and assigned to either a CD4 or a CD8 class. Log10-transformed breadth and depth values were compared by one-way ANOVA with Sidak's multiple comparisons tests. TCRdb took over this immuneACCESS table, retaining in-frame rearrangements with V and J assigned. Such tables are incomplete; in checked studies, under half of the missing clones stem from an unresolved V gene, and the remainder is unexplained. Clone size and the V and J calls come from that table; the DNA yielded D and trimming. The sample table shows 150,000 to 200,000 clones, and about 93% are seen once. About 0.64% of the sample goes to the ten largest clones.

V sheds 3 bases and J sheds 5 bases, leaving 22 bases between their ends. Per the germline V gene (reference sequence), LGHDT is the CDR1 and YNNKEL is the CDR2. Spanning cysteine to phenylalanine, the CDR3 consists of 17 amino acids. The kept DNA is CDR3 alone, 51 bases in frame from the first base. Interpreted using the paper, the time point label stands for: baseline before first vaccination. Samples from vaccinated people were obtained from the UK trials COV001 and COV002, which included a single-blind randomized controlled phase 2/3 trial of AZD1222 (ChAdOx1 nCoV-19) in healthy adults. Trial participant PBMC samples were collected at day 0 and day 28 after the second dose for TCRbeta chain sequencing. The data are from a study of T cell responses to AZD1222 COVID-19 vaccine (dated by TCRdb to the early 2020s). Looking at the study overall: AZD1222 recipients with second doses at about 4 weeks or about 12 weeks were pooled, because spike-specific TCR depth and breadth did not differ between schedules. Enrollment into the trials was organized by age into subgroups of 18-55, 56-69 and 70-plus years, and those subgroups contained approximately 160, 26 and 62 TCR-sequenced participants, respectively. TCR sequencing covered 233 trial participants: 200 to 220 given two doses of AZD1222 and 26 given two doses of MenACWY control vaccine.

The paper as a whole reports these results and caveats: Only 5 to 7 AZD1222 recipients were SARS-CoV-2 seropositive at baseline, limiting conclusions about previously exposed vaccinees. Reportedly, close to half of the unique spike-specific TCRs recognized epitopes lying outside the regions that are mutated in the B.1.351 and B.1.1.7 variants. The whole spike protein was spanned by vaccine-associated CD4 TCRs, and dominant responses were seen in regions 160-218 and 743-854. Because no samples from the day 14 peak response were available, repertoires could be characterized only after the peak T cell response. In the small 56-69-year group, the increase in depth fell short of significance, most likely because of low power. Participants were mostly white British, with more females than males. The authors suggested clonal diversity may have been underestimated. After two AZD1222 doses, both the breadth and the depth of spike-specific TCRs were significantly higher than at day 0 and than in MenACWY recipients.

The material sequenced was peripheral blood, taken on day 0 of AZD1222 vaccination. The TCR was taken from an adult in good health. The sequence is built from TRBV3-1 (or the pseudogene TRBV3-2) and TRBJ2-5, with a weak D call of TRBD1 (7 bases match). Here the CDR3 is given as CASSHRTAQGGPETQYF. The nucleotide sequence reads TGTGCCAGCAGCCATCGAACGGCCCAGGGGGGTCCGGAGACCCAGTACTTC.